This entry lists 26 T cell receptor beta chains sequenced from one sample in a study of blood T cell repertoires in COVID-19. Data came from immunoSEQ multiplex PCR; TCRdb stores just in-frame clones and leaves some out. The table lists about 140,000 clones, approximately 84% of them singletons. The sample taken for sequencing was peripheral blood. Receptors originate from a woman aged 60-75 years with acute or convalescent COVID-19.

V usage is TRBV7-3 and J usage is TRBJ1-1; 12 nucleotides match TRBD1. This CDR3 comprises 17 residues. V shed 5 bases and J 1 base; nucleotides not matched to a gene: 8. The germline V gene has CDR1 SGHTA and CDR2 FQGTGA. The CDR3 sequence is CASSRPPGQGANTEAFF. The CDR3 coding sequence is TGTGCCAGCAGCCGGCCTCCGGGACAGGGGGCGAACACTGAAGCTTTCTTT.

The gene calls are TRBV9 and TRBJ2-2; possibly TRBD2 for D (5 bases). CDR1 is SGDLS, CDR2 YYNGEE, per germline. The length of the CDR3 is 15 residues. Trimming cost V 1 base and J 1 base, with 8 bases left between them. The CDR3 protein is CASSVSGLNTGELFF. In nucleotides, the CDR3 is TGTGCCAGCAGCGTATCTGGACTGAACACCGGGGAGCTGTTTTTT.

This clone was seen a few times. The V call is TRBV5-1, the J call TRBJ1-4; 7 positions agree with TRBD1. CDR1 is SGHRS and CDR2 is YFSETQ in the germline V gene. Trimming cost V 7 bases and J 0 bases; bases outside gene matches: 12. This CDR3 contains 17 residues. CDR3 nucleotides: TGCGCCAGCGCCCTGCGACAGGGTGGTGCAACTAATGAAAAACTGTTTTTT. Translated: CASALRQGGATNEKLFF. The complete variable domain, with remaining parts taken from reference TRBV5-1 and TRBJ1-4, reads KAGVTQTPRYLIKTRGQQVTLSCSPISGHRSVSWYQQTPGQGLQFLFEYFSETQRNKGNFPGRFSGRQFSNSRSEMNVSTLELGDSALYLCASALRQGGATNEKLFFGSGTQLSVL.

The chain recombines TRBV19 with TRBJ1-2; 7 positions match TRBD1. The V gene's germline CDR1 is LNHDA and CDR2 SQIVND (reference sequence). This CDR3 comprises 14 residues. Unmatched junction bases numbered 5, after V lost 7 bases and J lost 0 bases. In DNA form, the CDR3 reads TGTGCCAGTAACGACAGGGCTACTAACTATGGCTACACCTTC. Its translation is CASNDRATNYGYTF.

This chain links TRBV5-5 with TRBJ2-1; the D gene is possibly TRBD2 (6 bases). This CDR3 contains 15 residues. V shed 5 bases and J shed 0 bases, with 12 bases lying between them. CDR1 and CDR2 (germline): SGHKS, YYEKEE (reference sequence). CDR3 in amino acids: CASSWDWSSYNEQFF. The DNA for the CDR3 is TGTGCCAGCAGTTGGGACTGGAGCTCCTACAATGAGCAGTTCTTC.

In its sample, this clone was seen a few times. The chain links TRBV7-9 to TRBJ1-2, with 9 bases that match TRBD1. This CDR3 spans 14 amino acids. V gave up 8 bases and J gave up 0 bases; unmatched junction bases: 4. Germline CDR1 SEHNR, CDR2 FQNEAQ (reference sequence). CDR3 DNA: TGTGCCAGCCGGGGACAGGGCTCTAACTATGGCTACACCTTC. This translates into CASRGQGSNYGYTF. Together with reference TRBV7-9 and TRBJ1-2, the CDR3 gives the full variable domain: DTGVSQNPRHKITKRGQNVTFRCDPISEHNRLYWYRQTLGQGPEFLTYFQNEAQLEKSRLLSDRFSAERPKGSFSTLEIQRTEQGDSAMYLCASRGQGSNYGYTFGSGTRLTVV.

CDR3 sequence (DNA): TGTGCCAGCAGCCCCCAGACAGGGCCGCATGAGACCCAGTACTTC. This translates into CASSPQTGPHETQYF. The chain couples TRBV11-3 to TRBJ2-5, with 7 bases matching TRBD1. The V gene's germline CDR1 is SGHNT and CDR2 YENEEA. V was pared by 5 bases and J by 5 bases, with 11 bases of the junction left unmatched. This CDR3 is 15 amino acids long.

There are a few counts of this clone. J is TRBJ1-2 and V is TRBV5-1; D may be TRBD1 (6 bases). Per the germline V gene, CDR1 is SGHRS and CDR2 is YFSETQ. V was cut by 0 bases and J by 3 bases, with 6 bases left in between. This CDR3 is built from 13 residues. CDR3 sequence reads: CASSLDRDYGYTF. CDR3 DNA: TGCGCCAGCAGCTTGGACAGGGACTATGGCTACACCTTC.

V usage is TRBV29-1 and J usage is TRBJ2-1, with 9 bases lining up with TRBD2. The germline V gene has CDR1 SQVTM and CDR2 ANQGSEA. The CDR3 has 20 residues. Trimming cost V 1 base and J 2 bases; bases outside gene matches: 18. CDR3 protein: CSVEGPGLASGIYPYNEQFF. The CDR3 bases are TGCAGCGTTGAAGGCCCCGGTCTGGCTAGCGGGATATACCCCTACAATGAGCAGTTCTTC.

The V call is TRBV3-1 (or the pseudogene TRBV3-2), the J call TRBJ2-2, with D possibly being TRBD1 (5 bases). V dropped 3 bases and J dropped 1 base, with 15 bases sitting between them. The CDR3 length is 17 residues. The germline V gene has CDR1 LGHDT and CDR2 YNNKEL (reference sequence). CDR3 sequence (DNA): TGTGCCAGCAGCCACGGCTACGAGGACAAGAACACCGGGGAGCTGTTTTTT. Encoded protein: CASSHGYEDKNTGELFF.

The rearrangement links TRBV2 to TRBJ2-3, with 9 nucleotides matching TRBD2. The CDR3 runs to 15 residues. Germline CDR1 and CDR2: SNHLY and FYNNEI. The ends lost 8 bases at V and 2 bases at J; junction bases unmatched: 8. The CDR3 coding sequence is TGTGCCAGCGAGCTAGCGGGACTATTCACAGATACGCAGTATTTT. This translates into CASELAGLFTDTQYF.

V gene TRBV7-2 combines with J gene TRBJ2-1; a possible D gene is TRBD2 (6 bases). Trimming took off 1 base at V and 7 bases at J, with 11 bases between the two ends. Germline values: CDR1 SGHTA, CDR2 FQGNSA. The CDR3 extends over 14 amino acids. CDR3 in DNA: TGTGCCAGCAGCTTAGTATCGGGGAGGAATGAGCAGTTCTTC. Its translation: CASSLVSGRNEQFF.

This clone occurred once. The genes are TRBV7-8 and TRBJ1-2; D is unclear. The germline CDR1 and CDR2 sequences are SGHVS and FQNEAQ. The CDR3 spans 18 residues. The V end lost 5 bases, the J end lost 4 bases, and 26 bases lay between the germline ends. The CDR3 nucleotides are TGTGCCAGCAGCCTTCTGGGAGAGCGACTCTCCTCGCTCTATGGCTACACCTTC. Its translation is CASSLLGERLSSLYGYTF.

The chain recombines TRBV28 with TRBJ1-1; TRBD1 matches 7 bases. V was pared by 8 bases and J by 7 bases, with 10 bases of the junction left unmatched. The CDR3 extends over 13 amino acids. Germline V gene sequence: CDR1 MDHEN, CDR2 SYDVKM. The CDR3 is CASRGGGWSEAFF. The CDR3 bases are TGTGCCAGCCGAGGGGGCGGATGGAGTGAAGCTTTCTTT.

This clone has only one observation. The genes are TRBV10-3 and TRBJ2-7; TRBD2 matches at 7 bases. The CDR3 spans 14 residues. The V gene's germline CDR1 is ENHRY and CDR2 SYGVKD. The CDR3 coding sequence is TGTGCTACGGGAGGATGGCGGGGGTCCTACGAGCAGTACTTC. Residues: CATGGWRGSYEQYF.

The rearrangement links TRBV28 to TRBJ1-4; possible D gene TRBD1, 5 bases. From germline, CDR1 is MDHEN and CDR2 SYDVKM. Trimming cost V 11 bases and J 3 bases, with 10 bases left between them. The CDR3 spans 12 residues. DNA for the CDR3: TGTGCCGCGGGGCACCCTAATGAAAAACTGTTTTTT. It translates to CAAGHPNEKLFF.

The chain recombines TRBV2 with TRBJ2-7; D remains ambiguous. From germline, CDR1 is SNHLY and CDR2 FYNNEI. This CDR3 has 12 amino acids. The V gene lost 7 bases and the J gene lost 4 bases, with 11 bases spanning the gap. CDR3 bases: TGTGCCAGCAACGTACAAGAATACGAGCAGTACTTC. Translated: CASNVQEYEQYF.

This chain joins TRBV5-4 and TRBJ2-2; a weak D match, TRBD1 (6 bases). The CDR3 has 14 amino acids. Trimming shortened V by 3 bases and J by 1 base, and 7 bases separated the two germline ends. From germline, CDR1 is SGHNT and CDR2 YYREEE (reference sequence). The CDR3 DNA reads as TGTGCCAGCAGCTGGGGACAGAACACCGGGGAGCTGTTTTTT. Translation: CASSWGQNTGELFF.

The chain joins TRBV28 to TRBJ2-7; 11 bases align to TRBD1. In germline, CDR1 is MDHEN, CDR2 SYDVKM. After removal of 1 base from V and 0 bases from J, the junction contained 2 bases not matched to a gene. This CDR3 is 16 amino acids long. The CDR3 DNA reads TGTGCCAGCAGTTTATCGGACAGGGGGCCCTCCTACGAGCAGTACTTC. Encoded protein: CASSLSDRGPSYEQYF.

This chain joins TRBV25-1 and TRBJ1-2; TRBD1 agrees at 9 bases. With V trimmed by 4 bases and J by 2 bases, 5 bases remained unmatched. Germline lookup yields CDR1 MGHDK and CDR2 SYGVNS. The CDR3 totals 15 residues. The CDR3 DNA is TGTGCCAGCAGTGCACAGGGGGCAGAAAACTATGGCTACACCTTC. Translated: CASSAQGAENYGYTF.

This chain links TRBV5-1 with TRBJ1-1; TRBD1 aligns across 7 bases. J gave up 2 bases and V 3 bases, and 13 bases lay outside the gene matches. Germline V CDR1 and CDR2: SGHRS, YFSETQ. The CDR3 runs 17 residues. CDR3 in amino acids: CASSSPGQAGGNTEAFF. CDR3 sequence (DNA): TGCGCCAGCAGCTCTCCTGGACAGGCCGGGGGAAACACTGAAGCTTTCTTT.

The chain has TRBV6-5 and TRBJ1-1; D unresolved. V gave up 6 bases and J gave up 0 bases, with 8 bases separating them. The CDR3 totals 13 residues. Per the germline V gene, CDR1 is MNHEY and CDR2 is SVGAGI. CDR3 sequence: CASRREMNTEAFF. DNA of the CDR3: TGTGCCAGCAGGAGAGAAATGAACACTGAAGCTTTCTTT.

The chain joins TRBV5-1 to TRBJ2-6; D gene uncertain. Per the germline V gene, CDR1 is SGHRS and CDR2 is YFSETQ. V lost 2 bases and J lost 4, with 7 bases in between. The CDR3 is 14 amino acids. CDR3 nucleotides: TGCGCCAGCAGCTTCGAGCTCGGGGCCAACGTCCTGACTTTC. Protein product: CASSFELGANVLTF.

The V call is TRBV7-9, the J call TRBJ2-3, with 8 bases aligning to TRBD2. The germline CDR1 and CDR2 sequences are SEHNR and FQNEAQ (reference sequence). The CDR3 is made up of 16 amino acids. After removal of 4 bases from V and 2 bases from J, the junction contained 8 bases not matched to a gene. CDR3 in amino acids: CASSSRGTSLTDTQYF. The CDR3, as DNA: TGTGCCAGCAGCTCCCGCGGGACTAGTCTCACAGATACGCAGTATTTT.

V usage is TRBV20-1 and J usage is TRBJ2-3; D is ambiguous. The CDR3 sequence is 13 residues long. V was clipped by 3 bases and J by 4 bases, with 11 bases between them. Germline CDR1 is DFQATT and CDR2 is SNEGSKA (reference sequence). CDR3: CSASLLIADTQYF. DNA of the CDR3: TGCAGTGCTAGTTTGCTAATTGCAGATACGCAGTATTTT.

V is TRBV28 and J is TRBJ2-1; 7 bases fit TRBD2. The CDR3 runs 16 residues. CDR1 and CDR2 (germline): MDHEN, SYDVKM. V lost 6 bases and J lost 4; bases outside the gene matches: 12. CDR3 protein: CASSLAVTVSYNEQFF. The CDR3 DNA follows: TGTGCCAGCAGCCTAGCGGTAACCGTATCATACAATGAGCAGTTCTTC.